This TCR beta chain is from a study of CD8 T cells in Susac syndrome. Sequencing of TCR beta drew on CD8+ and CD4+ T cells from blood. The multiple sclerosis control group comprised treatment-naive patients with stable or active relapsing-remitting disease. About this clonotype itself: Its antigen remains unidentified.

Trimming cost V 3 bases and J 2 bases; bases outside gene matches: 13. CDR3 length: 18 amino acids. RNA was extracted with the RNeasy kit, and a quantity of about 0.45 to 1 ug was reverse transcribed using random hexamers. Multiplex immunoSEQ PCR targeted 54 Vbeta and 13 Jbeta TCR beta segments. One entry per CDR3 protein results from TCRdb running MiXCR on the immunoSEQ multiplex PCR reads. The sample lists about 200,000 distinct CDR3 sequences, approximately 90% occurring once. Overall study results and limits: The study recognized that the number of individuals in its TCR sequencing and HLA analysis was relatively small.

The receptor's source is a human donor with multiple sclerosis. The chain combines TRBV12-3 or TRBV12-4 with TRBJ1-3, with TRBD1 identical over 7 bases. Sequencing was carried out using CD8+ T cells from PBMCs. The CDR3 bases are TGTGCCAGCAGTTTCCCCTCTTTCGACAGGGTGCCTGGAAACACCATATATTTT. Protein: CASSFPSFDRVPGNTIYF.